One and the same sample provided the 16 T cell receptor beta chains below, sequenced in a study of T cell responses to AZD1222 COVID-19 vaccine. TCRdb's copy holds only in-frame clones and misses some; the assay was immunoSEQ multiplex PCR. This table has 120,000 to 150,000 clones, approximately 88% appearing once. This specimen consisted of peripheral blood, obtained on day 0 of AZD1222 vaccination. All receptors come from an adult in good health.

The chain joins TRBV11-2 to TRBJ1-2; 7 nucleotides match TRBD1. The CDR3 consists of 15 residues. Trimming cost V 3 bases and J 2 bases; bases outside gene matches: 6. Per germline, CDR1 SGHAT and CDR2 FQNNGV. This chain's CDR3 is CASSFEKGANYGYTF. The CDR3 bases are TGTGCCAGCAGCTTTGAGAAGGGGGCGAACTATGGCTACACCTTC. Full variable domain (outside the CDR3, taken from reference TRBV11-2 and TRBJ1-2): EAGVAQSPRYKIIEKRQSVAFWCNPISGHATLYWYQQILGQGPKLLIQFQNNGVVDDSQLPKDRFSAERLKGVDSTLKIQPAKLEDSAVYLCASSFEKGANYGYTFGSGTRLTVV.

The V gene is TRBV9, the J gene TRBJ1-2; 7 bases agree with TRBD1. The CDR3 sequence is 15 residues long. V was clipped by 3 bases and J by 8 bases; unmatched bases: 13. Germline assignment: CDR1 SGDLS and CDR2 YYNGEE. CDR3 nucleotide sequence: TGTGCCAGCAGCGGGAGTACAGGGGCGGGAAGCGGCTACACCTTC. This translates into CASSGSTGAGSGYTF.

The chain uses TRBV6-5 and TRBJ2-5, with 8 bases matching TRBD1. The CDR3 extends over 15 amino acids. The V gene end was trimmed by 4 bases and the J gene end by 0 bases; junction bases not matched to a gene: 4. The germline gives CDR1 MNHEY, CDR2 SVGAGI. CDR3 DNA: TGTGCCAGCAGTTGGACAGGGTCGTACCAAGAGACCCAGTACTTC. Amino acids: CASSWTGSYQETQYF.

As to this clone: Germline and junction disagree at one end, which may indicate a read error. CDR3: CASSQEVRGAPAF. CDR3 in DNA: TGCGCCAGCAGCCAAGAGGTCAGGGGAGCTCCCGCCTTC. The chain carries TRBV4-1 and TRBJ1-2; possibly TRBD1 for D (6 bases). Germline V lookup: CDR1 MGHRA, CDR2 YSYEKL. The CDR3 length is 13 residues.

In its sample, this clone was seen once. This chain connects TRBV5-1 to TRBJ2-5; 9 bases are a match to TRBD1. Per germline, CDR1 SGHRS and CDR2 YFSETQ. V was pared by 5 bases and J by 5 bases, with 7 bases of the junction left unmatched. This CDR3 is built from 14 residues. The CDR3 sequence is CASRTGQGWETQYF. In nucleotides, the CDR3 is TGCGCCAGCAGAACGGGACAGGGCTGGGAGACCCAGTACTTC.

V usage is TRBV24-1 and J usage is TRBJ2-5; D ambiguous. The germline CDR1 and CDR2 sequences are KGHDR and SFDVKD. This CDR3 contains 13 residues. V was pared by 4 bases and J by 0 bases, with 5 bases between. As DNA, the CDR3 is TGTGCCACCAGTGAACACCACCAAGAGACCCAGTACTTC. Translated: CATSEHHQETQYF.

The V and J genes are TRBV15 and TRBJ1-6; possible D gene TRBD1, 6 bases. Germline loops: CDR1 LNHNV, CDR2 YYDKDF (reference sequence). Trimming shortened V by 1 base and J by 7 bases, and 8 bases separated the two germline ends. CDR3 length equals 14 residues. The CDR3 sequence is CATSRVGTNSPLHF. The CDR3 DNA follows: TGTGCCACCAGCAGAGTAGGGACAAATTCACCCCTCCACTTT.

The CDR3 loop is CASTPGQAFPNYGYTF. For the CDR3, the DNA is TGTGCCAGCACGCCGGGACAGGCTTTCCCTAACTATGGCTACACCTTC. The chain has TRBV9 and TRBJ1-2; 8 bases line up with TRBD1. Unmatched junction bases numbered 10, after V lost 6 bases and J lost 0 bases. CDR3 length: 16 residues. Germline V lookup: CDR1 SGDLS, CDR2 YYNGEE.

The V and J genes are TRBV4-2 and TRBJ2-1, with D perhaps matching TRBD2 (6 bases). V lost 3 bases, J lost 7 bases, and 19 bases lay in between. The CDR3 is made up of 16 amino acids. Per the germline V gene, CDR1 is LGHNA and CDR2 is YNFKEQ. CDR3: CASSQQAGPEGNEQFF. In DNA, the CDR3 is TGTGCCAGCAGCCAGCAAGCGGGCCCCGAGGGTAATGAGCAGTTCTTC.

Here the CDR3 reads CASSLVAGSSDTQYF. DNA of the CDR3: TGTGCCAGCAGCTTAGTAGCGGGGTCTTCAGATACGCAGTATTTT. This chain links TRBV7-6 with TRBJ2-3; TRBD2 matches 8 bases. With V trimmed by 1 base and J by 4 bases, 4 bases remained unmatched. The germline gives CDR1 SGHVS, CDR2 FNYEAQ. This CDR3 comprises 15 residues.

The J gene is TRBJ2-3, the V gene TRBV6-5, with 10 bases that match TRBD1. V was pared by 6 bases and J by 6 bases, with 9 bases of the junction left unmatched. Germline CDR1 MNHEY, CDR2 SVGAGI. CDR3 length: 15 amino acids. For the CDR3, the DNA is TGTGCCAGCAGCCGTCCGGGACAGGGGTCGGATACGCAGTATTTT. Protein: CASSRPGQGSDTQYF.

This clone has just one count. This sequence joins TRBV19 and TRBJ1-4; TRBD1 aligns across 9 bases. Germline CDR1 is LNHDA and CDR2 is SQIVND (reference sequence). This CDR3 has 13 residues. Trimming cost V 10 bases and J 7 bases; bases outside gene matches: 7. This CDR3 is CATRGTGSEKLFF. Written as DNA, the CDR3 is TGTGCCACTAGGGGGACAGGGAGTGAAAAACTGTTTTTT.

This clone was seen once. The V and J genes are TRBV18 and TRBJ1-2; 7 bases are shared with TRBD1. The CDR3 covers 15 residues. Germline V gives CDR1 KGHSH, CDR2 LQKENI. Trimming cost V 2 bases and J 4 bases; bases outside gene matches: 7. CDR3 in amino acids: CASSPGGTASYGYTF. CDR3 sequence (DNA): TGTGCCAGCTCACCAGGAGGGACAGCATCCTATGGCTACACCTTC.

The chain employs TRBV29-1 and TRBJ2-7, with 8 bases matching TRBD1. The length of the CDR3 is 12 residues. Unmatched junction bases numbered 3, after V lost 5 bases and J lost 3 bases. Per the germline V gene, CDR1 is SQVTM and CDR2 is ANQGSEA. CDR3 amino acids: CSVRQGSYEQYF. DNA for the CDR3: TGCAGCGTTCGACAGGGGAGCTACGAGCAGTACTTC.

V and J are TRBV6-4 and TRBJ1-1; D not certain. Trimming left V 3 bases short and J 5 bases short, with 10 bases between. This CDR3 contains 13 residues. Germline CDR1 MRHNA, CDR2 SNTAGT. CDR3 loop: CASSEARGTEAFF. DNA of the CDR3: TGTGCCAGCAGTGAAGCCAGAGGGACTGAAGCTTTCTTT.

The chain is built from TRBV7-8 and TRBJ1-1; D is uncertain. Germline V CDR1 and CDR2: SGHVS, FQNEAQ. CDR3 size: 19 residues. V was trimmed by 2 bases and J by 4 bases, leaving 26 bases between them. The CDR3 is CASSLKRVGSMGRSTEAFF. The CDR3 DNA is TGTGCCAGCAGCTTAAAACGCGTCGGGTCGATGGGGAGGAGCACTGAAGCTTTCTTT.